This entry features one TCR beta chain sequence. This sample was included in a study of blood T cell repertoires in COVID-19. Overall study context: The samples span acute and convalescent COVID-19 from the United States, Italy and Spain. In each case, the material was cDNA or gDNA derived from T cells, B-cell-depleted T cells, or PBMCs.

Authors' methods: Nucleated cell counts were estimated from reference gene primer amplification. Measured with immunoSEQ multiplex PCR; TCRdb has only the in-frame clones, and not every one. Clone size and V and J calls were adopted from that table, with D and trimming inferred from the DNA. The sample carries 200,000 to 300,000 clones, around 80% recorded once. Material: peripheral blood. The sequence derives from a man aged 40-49 years who had recovered from COVID-19.

The chain's CDR3 is CASSYGTGGDEQYF. The CDR3 DNA reads as TGCGCCAGCAGCTATGGGACAGGGGGCGACGAGCAGTACTTC. The chain carries TRBV5-1 and TRBJ2-7; 12 positions match TRBD1. The germline gives CDR1 SGHRS, CDR2 YFSETQ. V gave up 3 bases and J gave up 5 bases; unmatched junction bases: 3. This CDR3 has 14 residues.